These T cell receptor beta chains were read from a single sample in a study of cytomegalovirus exposure and HLA in healthy donors. Only in-frame clones appear in the TCRdb table, and some are missing; sequencing was by immunoSEQ multiplex PCR. Found here are 100,000 or so clones; the top ten clones hold 0.59%. The sequenced sample was PBMCs. These TCRs come from a man in his forties or fifties in good health and CMV-seronegative. Both conserved end residues are part of each CDR3. D genes are given only for firm matches.

CDR3 protein: CASSWALGLVETQYF
CDR3 DNA: TGTGCCAGCAGCTGGGCCCTGGGACTAGTAGAGACCCAGTACTTC
D gene: TRBD2
J gene: TRBJ2-5
V gene: TRBV7-9

CDR3 protein: CASSSSHGLEGEKLFF
CDR3 DNA: TGTGCCAGCAGCTCTAGCCACGGGCTGGAGGGTGAAAAACTGTTTTTT
D gene: .
J gene: TRBJ1-4
V gene: TRBV7-8

CDR3 protein: CASSFGQGTGEQYF
CDR3 DNA: TGTGCCAGCAGCTTTGGACAGGGGACGGGCGAGCAGTACTTC
D gene: TRBD1
J gene: TRBJ2-7
V gene: TRBV7-2

CDR3 protein: CASSVVGRAGETQYF
CDR3 DNA: TGTGCCAGCAGCGTAGTGGGCAGGGCGGGGGAGACCCAGTACTTC
D gene: .
J gene: TRBJ2-5
V gene: TRBV9

CDR3 protein: CASSQLLAEETQYF
CDR3 DNA: TGCGCCAGCAGCCAACTATTAGCGGAGGAGACCCAGTACTTC
D gene: .
J gene: TRBJ2-5
V gene: TRBV4-3

CDR3 protein: CASSLAGLREETQYF
CDR3 DNA: TGTGCCAGCAGCTTAGCGGGCCTGAGGGAAGAGACCCAGTACTTC
D gene: .
J gene: TRBJ2-5
V gene: TRBV7-3

CDR3 protein: CASSEVTGDNEQFF
CDR3 DNA: TGTGCCAGCAGTGAAGTGACAGGGGACAATGAGCAGTTCTTC
D gene: TRBD1
J gene: TRBJ2-1
V gene: TRBV6-5

CDR3 protein: CASSQTGTKARQETQYF
CDR3 DNA: TGTGCCAGCAGCCAAACCGGGACAAAGGCGAGGCAAGAGACCCAGTACTTC
D gene: .
J gene: TRBJ2-5
V gene: TRBV5-4

CDR3 protein: CASSYAGGTEAFF
CDR3 DNA: TGTGCCAGCAGTTACGCGGGGGGCACTGAAGCTTTCTTT
D gene: .
J gene: TRBJ1-1
V gene: TRBV6-5

CDR3 protein: CASRDSGAFGEQFF
CDR3 DNA: TGTGCCAGCAGAGATAGCGGGGCTTTCGGTGAGCAGTTCTTC
D gene: TRBD2
J gene: TRBJ2-1
V gene: TRBV7-2

CDR3 protein: CASSLTGRRYGYTF
CDR3 DNA: TGTGCCAGCAGCTTAACAGGGCGTCGATATGGCTACACCTTC
D gene: .
J gene: TRBJ1-2
V gene: TRBV7-8

CDR3 protein: CASSQRTGGNTEAFF
CDR3 DNA: TGTGCCAGCAGCCAGCGGACAGGCGGGAACACTGAAGCTTTCTTT
D gene: TRBD1
J gene: TRBJ1-1
V gene: TRBV5-6

CDR3 protein: CASSLDAVRAFF
CDR3 DNA: TGTGCCAGCAGTTTGGATGCGGTTAGAGCTTTCTTT
D gene: .
J gene: TRBJ1-1
V gene: TRBV6-6

CDR3 protein: CASSTGEGTEAFF
CDR3 DNA: TGTGCCAGCAGTACAGGGGAAGGGACTGAAGCTTTCTTT
D gene: TRBD1
J gene: TRBJ1-1
V gene: TRBV6-6

CDR3 protein: CASGPTTSGTGNNYGYTF
CDR3 DNA: TGTGCTAGTGGTCCAACGACTTCCGGGACAGGAAATAACTATGGCTACACCTTC
D gene: TRBD1
J gene: TRBJ1-2
V gene: TRBV12-5

CDR3 protein: CAISETTAGYGYTF
CDR3 DNA: TGTGCCATCAGTGAGACCACTGCGGGCTATGGCTACACCTTC
D gene: .
J gene: TRBJ1-2
V gene: TRBV10-3

CDR3 protein: CASSLVGANYGYTF
CDR3 DNA: TGTGCCAGCAGCTTAGTCGGAGCTAACTATGGCTACACCTTC
D gene: .
J gene: TRBJ1-2
V gene: TRBV7-8

CDR3 protein: CASSNYDGSYGYTF
CDR3 DNA: TGTGCCAGCAGCAACTACGACGGATCCTATGGCTACACCTTC
D gene: .
J gene: TRBJ1-2
V gene: TRBV7-9

CDR3 protein: CASSPLAGEYEQYF
CDR3 DNA: TGTGCCAGCTCACCGCTTGCAGGGGAGTACGAGCAGTACTTC
D gene: .
J gene: TRBJ2-7
V gene: TRBV18

CDR3 protein: CASRETGDGNTIYF
CDR3 DNA: TGCGCCAGCAGGGAGACAGGGGATGGAAACACCATATATTTT
D gene: TRBD1
J gene: TRBJ1-3
V gene: TRBV10-2

CDR3 protein: CASSPDRVTEAFF
CDR3 DNA: TGTGCCAGCTCACCGGACAGGGTAACTGAAGCTTTCTTT
D gene: TRBD1
J gene: TRBJ1-1
V gene: TRBV18

CDR3 protein: CASSGNPRTGRFDYGYTF
CDR3 DNA: TGTGCCAGCAGTGGAAATCCGCGGACAGGGAGATTCGACTATGGCTACACCTTC
D gene: TRBD1
J gene: TRBJ1-2
V gene: TRBV6-1

CDR3 protein: CASSYGSPDTQYF
CDR3 DNA: TGTGCCAGCTCTTACGGGTCTCCAGATACGCAGTATTTT
D gene: .
J gene: TRBJ2-3
V gene: TRBV19

CDR3 protein: CASSQDRQGWNQPQHF
CDR3 DNA: TGCGCCAGCAGCCAAGATCGTCAGGGCTGGAATCAGCCCCAGCATTTT
D gene: .
J gene: TRBJ1-5
V gene: TRBV4-3

CDR3 protein: CASSSLGAGMNTIYF
CDR3 DNA: TGTGCCAGCAGCTCTCTAGGGGCTGGGATGAACACCATATATTTT
D gene: .
J gene: TRBJ1-3
V gene: TRBV7-9

CDR3 protein: CASSLDQEKLFF
CDR3 DNA: TGTGCCAGCAGCTTAGACCAGGAAAAACTGTTTTTT
D gene: .
J gene: TRBJ1-4
V gene: TRBV13

CDR3 protein: CASSPDTNEQFF
CDR3 DNA: TGTGCCAGCTCACCTGACACAAATGAGCAGTTCTTC
D gene: .
J gene: TRBJ2-1
V gene: TRBV18

CDR3 protein: CASTRTSGSTQYF
CDR3 DNA: TGTGCCAGTACCCGGACTAGCGGGTCGACCCAGTACTTC
D gene: TRBD2
J gene: TRBJ2-5
V gene: TRBV19

CDR3 protein: CASSLGDRVQPQHF
CDR3 DNA: TGTGCCAGCAGCTTGGGAGACAGGGTTCAGCCCCAGCATTTT
D gene: TRBD1
J gene: TRBJ1-5
V gene: TRBV5-8

CDR3 protein: CASSLVSGDTEAFF
CDR3 DNA: TGCGCCAGCAGCTTGGTGTCAGGGGACACTGAAGCTTTCTTT
D gene: .
J gene: TRBJ1-1
V gene: TRBV5-1

CDR3 protein: CASSPSDSGTEAFF
CDR3 DNA: TGTGCCAGCTCACCATCGGACAGCGGCACTGAAGCTTTCTTT
D gene: .
J gene: TRBJ1-1
V gene: TRBV18

CDR3 protein: CASSPRDRGSGANVLTF
CDR3 DNA: TGTGCCAGCAGTCCCCGGGACAGGGGCTCTGGGGCCAACGTCCTGACTTTC
D gene: TRBD1
J gene: TRBJ2-6
V gene: TRBV5-4

CDR3 protein: CASSAIRTNTEAFF
CDR3 DNA: TGTGCCAGCAGCGCTATAAGGACAAACACTGAAGCTTTCTTT
D gene: .
J gene: TRBJ1-1
V gene: TRBV2

CDR3 protein: CASSQGGTEGSPLHF
CDR3 DNA: TGCGCCAGCAGCCAAGGGGGAACTGAGGGTTCACCCCTCCACTTT
D gene: .
J gene: TRBJ1-6
V gene: TRBV4-3

CDR3 protein: CATSRAGMDQETQYF
CDR3 DNA: TGTGCCACCAGCAGAGCAGGGATGGATCAAGAGACCCAGTACTTC
D gene: .
J gene: TRBJ2-5
V gene: TRBV15

CDR3 protein: CASSKVGGQCGGYTF
CDR3 DNA: TGTGCCAGCAGCAAAGTTGGTGGACAGTGTGGTGGCTACACCTTC
D gene: .
J gene: TRBJ1-2
V gene: TRBV21-1

CDR3 protein: CASSAGLPYVSSGANVLTF
CDR3 DNA: TGCGCCAGCAGCGCTGGACTACCGTACGTAAGCTCTGGGGCCAACGTCCTGACTTTC
D gene: .
J gene: TRBJ2-6
V gene: TRBV10-1

CDR3 protein: CSVAWTSGYEQYF
CDR3 DNA: TGCAGCGTTGCCTGGACTAGCGGCTACGAGCAGTACTTC
D gene: TRBD2
J gene: TRBJ2-7
V gene: TRBV29-1

CDR3 protein: CASSLQVIGTKEKLFF
CDR3 DNA: TGTGCCAGCAGCTTACAGGTTATAGGGACTAAGGAAAAACTGTTTTTT
D gene: .
J gene: TRBJ1-4
V gene: TRBV7-9

CDR3 protein: CASSPHRQVRAGYTF
CDR3 DNA: TGCGCCAGCAGCCCCCACCGACAGGTTCGGGCTGGCTACACCTTC
D gene: .
J gene: TRBJ1-2
V gene: TRBV5-1

CDR3 protein: CASSHPGQAHEKLFF
CDR3 DNA: TGTGCCAGCAGCCACCCGGGACAGGCTCACGAAAAACTGTTTTTT
D gene: TRBD1
J gene: TRBJ1-4
V gene: TRBV5-6

CDR3 protein: CASSIGQGANTGELFF
CDR3 DNA: TGTGCCAGTAGTATAGGACAGGGGGCGAACACCGGGGAGCTGTTTTTT
D gene: TRBD1
J gene: TRBJ2-2
V gene: TRBV19

CDR3 protein: CASSQTGNGYTF
CDR3 DNA: TGTGCCAGCAGTCAGACAGGGAACGGCTACACCTTC
D gene: TRBD1
J gene: TRBJ1-2
V gene: TRBV27

CDR3 protein: CASSLSPNTEAFF
CDR3 DNA: TGTGCCAGCAGCTTGAGCCCGAACACTGAAGCTTTCTTT
D gene: .
J gene: TRBJ1-1
V gene: TRBV5-6

CDR3 protein: CASSTGLAGDPKQYF
CDR3 DNA: TGTGCCAGCAGCACTGGACTAGCGGGAGACCCTAAGCAGTACTTC
D gene: TRBD2
J gene: TRBJ2-7
V gene: TRBV7-3

CDR3 protein: CASSPDTQPYNEQFF
CDR3 DNA: TGTGCCAGCAGCCCGGACACCCAGCCCTACAATGAGCAGTTCTTC
D gene: .
J gene: TRBJ2-1
V gene: TRBV5-6

CDR3 protein: CASSHHALAVTDTQYF
CDR3 DNA: TGTGCCAGCAGCCACCACGCCCTCGCGGTCACAGATACGCAGTATTTT
D gene: .
J gene: TRBJ2-3
V gene: TRBV9

CDR3 protein: CASSVRPDTQYF
CDR3 DNA: TGTGCCAGCAGCGTACGTCCGGATACGCAGTATTTT
D gene: .
J gene: TRBJ2-3
V gene: TRBV9

CDR3 protein: CASSITTSTEQYF
CDR3 DNA: TGTGCCAGTAGTATCACGACTAGTACCGAGCAGTACTTC
D gene: .
J gene: TRBJ2-7
V gene: TRBV19

CDR3 protein: CASSPSRGTTYEQYF
CDR3 DNA: TGTGCCAGCAGCCCAAGTAGGGGGACTACCTACGAGCAGTACTTC
D gene: .
J gene: TRBJ2-7
V gene: TRBV9

CDR3 protein: CASSFTAMNTEAFF
CDR3 DNA: TGTGCCAGCAGTTTCACAGCCATGAACACTGAAGCTTTCTTT
D gene: .
J gene: TRBJ1-1
V gene: TRBV27